This passage covers 12 T cell receptor beta chains from one sample sequenced in a study of CD8 T cells in ankylosing spondylitis. General study points: Ankylosing spondylitis blood appeared to carry a characteristic TCR beta motif of several highly homologous variants.

Their cognate antigens are unknown. Each CDR3 protein is one row after TCRdb ran MiXCR on the 5' RACE reads. The data hold 700,000 to 850,000 distinct CDR3 sequences, with 10% to 15% observed a single time. Sequencing was done on a sample of blood, either unsorted or a sorted T cell fraction (not recorded which). The receptors stem from a male donor with ankylosing spondylitis.

This clonotype was seen only a few times. This chain uses TRBV7-9 with TRBJ2-7, with no clear D. This CDR3 comprises 14 residues. CDR1 and CDR2 (germline): SEHNR, FQNEAQ (reference sequence). V lost 5 bases and J 1 base, leaving 12 bases between the germline ends. Here the CDR3 reads CASSPNSESYEQYF. CDR3 nucleotides: TGTGCCAGCAGCCCCAACTCAGAGTCCTACGAGCAGTACTTC.

This clonotype has a handful of counts. The chain employs TRBV5-6 and TRBJ2-7; D call uncertain. This CDR3 is 15 amino acids long. CDR1 and CDR2 (germline): SGHDT, YYEEEE. Trimming cost V 1 base and J 2 bases, with 13 bases left between them. Written as DNA, the CDR3 is TGTGCCAGCAGCTTGTATGGGCGAAGACCCTACGAGCAGTACTTC. This translates into CASSLYGRRPYEQYF. Together with reference TRBV5-6 and TRBJ2-7, the CDR3 gives the full variable domain: DAGVTQSPTHLIKTRGQQVTLRCSPKSGHDTVSWYQQALGQGPQFIFQYYEEEERQRGNFPDRFSGHQFPNYSSELNVNALLLGDSALYLCASSLYGRRPYEQYFGPGTRLTVT.

This clonotype has only a few counts. The chain couples TRBV5-1 to TRBJ2-1; D gene ambiguous. CDR3 length equals 15 residues. In germline, CDR1 is SGHRS, CDR2 YFSETQ. Trimming left V 0 bases short and J 3 bases short, with 10 bases between. Here the CDR3 reads CASSLGQRNYNEQFF. The CDR3 DNA is TGCGCCAGCAGCTTGGGGCAACGGAACTACAATGAGCAGTTCTTC.

This clonotype has at least ten counts. The V call is TRBV20-1, the J call TRBJ2-7, with a possible D match to TRBD2 (6 bases). V dropped 5 bases and J dropped 2 bases, with 16 bases sitting between them. CDR3 length equals 14 residues. CDR1 and CDR2 from the germline V gene are DFQATT and SNEGSKA (reference sequence). The CDR3 region is CSASRDLLTYEQYF. CDR3 coding DNA: TGCAGTGCTTCGAGGGACTTACTTACCTACGAGCAGTACTTC.

The gene calls are TRBV5-6 and TRBJ1-4; D is perhaps TRBD1 (6 bases). Trimming cost V 0 bases and J 3 bases, with 15 bases left between them. This CDR3 is 17 amino acids long. CDR1 is SGHDT, CDR2 YYEEEE, per germline. The CDR3 region is CASSLGTVAGANEKLFF. CDR3 nucleotides: TGTGCCAGCAGCTTGGGGACAGTGGCCGGGGCTAATGAAAAACTGTTTTTT.

The rearrangement uses TRBV20-1 and TRBJ1-3; D is undetermined. Germline lookup yields CDR1 DFQATT and CDR2 SNEGSKA (reference sequence). This CDR3 has 15 residues. The CDR3 reads CGLPNSYSSGNTIYF. The CDR3 DNA sequence: TGCGGATTGCCTAACAGCTACTCCTCTGGAAACACCATATATTTT.

The V gene is TRBV28, the J gene TRBJ2-7; D call uncertain. The CDR3 sequence is 11 residues long. Germline values: CDR1 MDHEN, CDR2 SYDVKM. V was clipped by 7 bases and J by 3 bases, with 7 bases between them. CDR3 sequence: CASNKYYEQYF. CDR3 bases: TGTGCCAGCAACAAATACTACGAGCAGTACTTC.

This clonotype has at least ten counts. The gene calls are TRBV20-1 and TRBJ1-2; weak D call: TRBD1 (5 bases). Germline CDR1 is DFQATT and CDR2 is SNEGSKA (reference sequence). Trimming left V 3 bases short and J 2 bases short, with 16 bases between. CDR3 length equals 15 residues. DNA for the CDR3: TGCAGTGCTAGGGAAGGGGAACGATCCAACTATGGCTACACCTTC. It codes for CSAREGERSNYGYTF.

The rearrangement links TRBV20-1 to TRBJ2-5, with D perhaps given as TRBD1 or TRBD2 (5 bases each). V was pared by 3 bases and J by 1 base, with 9 bases between. This CDR3 is 13 amino acids long. CDR1 DFQATT and CDR2 SNEGSKA come from the germline V gene (reference sequence). The CDR3 region is CSASGTTQETQYF. The CDR3 DNA reads as TGCAGTGCTAGTGGGACCACCCAAGAGACCCAGTACTTC.

The genes are TRBV7-2 and TRBJ2-5; 8 bases map to TRBD2. J gave up 13 bases and V 1 base, and 11 bases lay outside the gene matches. Looked up from germline, CDR1 is SGHTA and CDR2 is FQGNSA. The CDR3 sequence is 14 residues long. This CDR3 reads CASSLVLAGSPTYF. The CDR3 DNA sequence: TGTGCCAGCAGCTTAGTCCTAGCGGGCTCGCCCACGTACTTC.

There are many counts of this clonotype. DNA of the CDR3: TGTGCCAGCAGTCAGGGGAATGAGCAGTTCTTC. This translates into CASSQGNEQFF. The chain carries TRBV6-2 or TRBV6-3 and TRBJ2-1; TRBD1 is a possible D gene (6 bases). The CDR3 runs to 11 residues. Trimming took off 5 bases at V and 7 bases at J, with 6 bases between the two ends. CDR1 is MNHEY, CDR2 SVGEGT, per germline.

This CDR3 reads CASSLRSGSANTGELFF. For the CDR3, the DNA is TGCGCCAGCAGCTTGCGTAGCGGGAGTGCGAACACCGGGGAGCTGTTTTTT. The chain has TRBV5-1 and TRBJ2-2; 9 bases align to TRBD2. The length of the CDR3 is 17 residues. CDR1 and CDR2 from the germline V gene are SGHRS and YFSETQ. The V segment lost 1 base and the J segment 0 bases; nucleotides outside the gene matches: 4.